This T cell receptor beta chain derives from a study of regulatory T cells in long-lasting Graves disease. To make TCR beta libraries, researchers used iRepertoire HTBI primers and Arm-PCR of CDR3 regions. TCRdb analysed the multiplex PCR reads with MiXCR anew, one entry per CDR3 protein. Of about 450,000 distinct CDR3 sequences in the sample, roughly a quarter are singletons; the top ten hold about 26%. Time point: persistent/refractory GD, antithyroid drugs over 5 years with positive TRAb. PBMC-extracted RNA yielded the TCR library. The V end was cut by 0 bases, the J end by 8 bases, with 7 bases between. There are 12 residues in the CDR3. Germline CDR1 reads LGHDT; CDR2 reads YNNKEL (reference sequence). Study findings and constraints: Repertoires from persistent disease leaned toward TRBV28, TRBJ1-2 and TRBJ2-5. Persistent patients shared more public clonotypes (about 2,700) than newly diagnosed patients (approximately 1,000). Investigators studied peripheral blood only, not thyroid tissue.

In regard to this clonotype: As yet, its antigen is unknown.

Sequencing was performed on peripheral blood mononuclear cells (PBMCs), taken when the disease was refractory, from a patient treated with antithyroid drugs. This receptor was identified in a female donor with Graves disease. The chain couples TRBV3-1 to TRBJ2-5; unclear D gene. CDR3 nucleotide sequence: TGTGCCAGCAGCCAAGACTTATTTACCCAGTACTTC. Amino acids: CASSQDLFTQYF.